This T cell receptor (beta chain) was sequenced in a study of CD4+ T cells in melanoma. Clones were read by immunoSEQ multiplex PCR, and TCRdb kept only the in-frame ones, dropping some. The sample has fewer than 4,500 clones, around 60% seen once. Comments on this clone: Its specificity is not known.

The study's findings and limits: Reportedly, melanoma neoantigen-specific CD4+ T cells showed varied differentiation states.

Germline loops: CDR1 LGHNA, CDR2 YSLEER. The CDR3 length is 16 residues. The V and J ends lost 0 bases and 1 base respectively, with 13 bases between them. The chain joins TRBV4-3 to TRBJ2-7; tentatively, D is TRBD1 (5 bases). The sequence derives from a human donor with melanoma. Sequenced: cells from a culture (not recorded whether cultured in vitro). Here the CDR3 DNA reads TGCGCCAGCAGCCAAGACCAGGGTGCTCCGTCCTACGAGCAGTACTTC. Translation: CASSQDQGAPSYEQYF.